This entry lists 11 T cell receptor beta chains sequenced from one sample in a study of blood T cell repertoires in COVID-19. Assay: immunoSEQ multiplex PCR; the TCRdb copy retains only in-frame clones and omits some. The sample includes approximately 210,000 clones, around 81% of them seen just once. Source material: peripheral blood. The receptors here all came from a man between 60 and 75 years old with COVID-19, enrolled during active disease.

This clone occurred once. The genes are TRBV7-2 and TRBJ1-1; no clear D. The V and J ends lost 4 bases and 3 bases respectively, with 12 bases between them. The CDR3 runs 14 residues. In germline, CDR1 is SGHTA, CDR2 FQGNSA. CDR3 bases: TGTGCCAGCAGCTCCGGGAATCTGGACACTGAAGCTTTCTTT. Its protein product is CASSSGNLDTEAFF.

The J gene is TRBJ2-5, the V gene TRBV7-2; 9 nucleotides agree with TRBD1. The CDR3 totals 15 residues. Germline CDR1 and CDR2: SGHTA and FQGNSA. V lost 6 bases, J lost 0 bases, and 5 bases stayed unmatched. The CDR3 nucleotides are TGTGCCAGCAGATCACAGGGGGCGTACCAAGAGACCCAGTACTTC. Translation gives CASRSQGAYQETQYF.

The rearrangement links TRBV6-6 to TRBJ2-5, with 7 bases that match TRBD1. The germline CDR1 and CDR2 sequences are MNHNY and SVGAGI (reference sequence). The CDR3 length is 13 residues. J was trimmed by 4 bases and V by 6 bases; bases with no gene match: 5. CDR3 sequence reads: CASSLGQIETQYF. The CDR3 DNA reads TGTGCCAGCAGCCTGGGACAGATAGAGACCCAGTACTTC.

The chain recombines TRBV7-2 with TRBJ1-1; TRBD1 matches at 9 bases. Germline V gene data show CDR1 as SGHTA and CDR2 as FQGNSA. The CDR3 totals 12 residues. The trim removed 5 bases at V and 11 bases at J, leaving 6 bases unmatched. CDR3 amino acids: CASSMRTGVAFF. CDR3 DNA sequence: TGTGCCAGCAGCATGAGGACAGGGGTGGCTTTCTTT.

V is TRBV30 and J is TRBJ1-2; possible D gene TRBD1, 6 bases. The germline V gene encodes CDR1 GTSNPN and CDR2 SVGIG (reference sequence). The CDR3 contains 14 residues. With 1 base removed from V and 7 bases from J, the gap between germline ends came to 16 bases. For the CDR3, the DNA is TGTGCCTGGAGTGACGGGGGGGCCCCTTCTGGCTACACCTTC. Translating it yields CAWSDGGAPSGYTF.

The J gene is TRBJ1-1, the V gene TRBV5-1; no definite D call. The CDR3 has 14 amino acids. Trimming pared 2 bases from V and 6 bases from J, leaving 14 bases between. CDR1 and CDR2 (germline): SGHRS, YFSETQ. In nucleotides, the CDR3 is TGCGCCAGCAGCTTTTACTTAGAGGGTTCTGAAGCTTTCTTT. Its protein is CASSFYLEGSEAFF. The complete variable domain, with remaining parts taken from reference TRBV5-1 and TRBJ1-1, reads KAGVTQTPRYLIKTRGQQVTLSCSPISGHRSVSWYQQTPGQGLQFLFEYFSETQRNKGNFPGRFSGRQFSNSRSEMNVSTLELGDSALYLCASSFYLEGSEAFFGQGTRLTVV.

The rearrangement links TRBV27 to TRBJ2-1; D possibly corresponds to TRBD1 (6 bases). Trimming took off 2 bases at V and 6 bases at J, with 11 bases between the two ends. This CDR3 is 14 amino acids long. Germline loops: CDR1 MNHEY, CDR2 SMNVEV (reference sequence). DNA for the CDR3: TGTGCCAGCAGTTTAAGGGGGTTGGGCAATGAGCAGTTCTTC. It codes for CASSLRGLGNEQFF.

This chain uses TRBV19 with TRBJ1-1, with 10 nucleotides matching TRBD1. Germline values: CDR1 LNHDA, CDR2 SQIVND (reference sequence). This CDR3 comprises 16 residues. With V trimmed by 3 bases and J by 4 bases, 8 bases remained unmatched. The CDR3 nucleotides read TGTGCCAGTAGTATCTCCGGGACAGGGGTGACCACTGAAGCTTTCTTT. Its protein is CASSISGTGVTTEAFF.

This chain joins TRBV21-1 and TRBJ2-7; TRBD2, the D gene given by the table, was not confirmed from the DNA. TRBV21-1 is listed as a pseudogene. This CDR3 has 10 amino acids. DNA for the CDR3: TGTGCCAGCATTGTTAGCGAGCAGTACTTC. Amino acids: CASIVSEQYF.

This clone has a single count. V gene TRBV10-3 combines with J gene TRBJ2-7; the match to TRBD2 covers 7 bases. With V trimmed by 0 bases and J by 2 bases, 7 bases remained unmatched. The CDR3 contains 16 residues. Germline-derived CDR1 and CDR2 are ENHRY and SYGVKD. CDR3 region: CAISESGGTGAYEQYF. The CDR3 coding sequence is TGTGCCATCAGTGAGTCGGGAGGGACCGGGGCCTACGAGCAGTACTTC.

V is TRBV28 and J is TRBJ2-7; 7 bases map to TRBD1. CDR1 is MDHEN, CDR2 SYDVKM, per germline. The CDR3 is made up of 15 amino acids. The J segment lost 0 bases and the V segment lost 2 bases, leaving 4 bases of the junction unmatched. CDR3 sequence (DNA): TGTGCCAGCAGTTTACATACAGGGGACTCCTACGAGCAGTACTTC. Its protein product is CASSLHTGDSYEQYF.